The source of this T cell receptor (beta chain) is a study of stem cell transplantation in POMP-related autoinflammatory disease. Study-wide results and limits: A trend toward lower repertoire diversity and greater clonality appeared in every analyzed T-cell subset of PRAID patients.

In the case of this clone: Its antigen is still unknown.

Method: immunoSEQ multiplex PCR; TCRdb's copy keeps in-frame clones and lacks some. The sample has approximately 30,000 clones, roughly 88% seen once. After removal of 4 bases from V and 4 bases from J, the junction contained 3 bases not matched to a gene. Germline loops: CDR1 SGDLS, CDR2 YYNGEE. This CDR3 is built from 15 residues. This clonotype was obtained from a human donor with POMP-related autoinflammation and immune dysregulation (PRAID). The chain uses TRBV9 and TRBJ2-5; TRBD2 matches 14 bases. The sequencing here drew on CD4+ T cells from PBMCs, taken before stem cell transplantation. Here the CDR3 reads CASSRLAGGRETQYF. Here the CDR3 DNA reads TGTGCCAGCAGCCGACTAGCGGGGGGGCGAGAGACCCAGTACTTC.